The 20 T cell receptor beta chains listed next were all sequenced from one sample in a study of T cells in Graves' hyperthyroidism and ophthalmopathy. RNA transcripts were the template for amplifying TCR beta CDR3 regions. A first-round RT-PCR of the TCR CDR3 used the HTBI primer set. One entry per CDR3 protein, called by TCRdb with MiXCR from the multiplex PCR reads. The sample includes approximately 740,000 distinct CDR3 sequences, around 15% of them seen just once. The sequenced sample consisted of blood. Receptors were obtained from a woman younger than 30 with Graves' hyperthyroidism.

The rearrangement links TRBV19 to TRBJ2-5; possible D gene TRBD2, 5 bases. Trimming stripped 2 bases from V and 5 bases from J, with 15 bases between. Germline V gene sequence: CDR1 LNHDA, CDR2 SQIVND (reference sequence). There are 15 residues in the CDR3. The CDR3 sequence: CASSISGYGDETQYF. The CDR3 nucleotides read TGTGCCAGTAGTATAAGCGGCTACGGGGATGAGACCCAGTACTTC.

V is TRBV20-1 and J is TRBJ2-1, with 8 bases aligning to TRBD2. The V gene's germline CDR1 is DFQATT and CDR2 SNEGSKA (reference sequence). There are 12 residues in the CDR3. The ends lost 5 bases at V and 7 bases at J; junction bases unmatched: 4. The CDR3 sequence is CSARGRLNEQFF. CDR3 DNA: TGCAGTGCTCGCGGGAGGCTAAATGAGCAGTTCTTC.

This clonotype was recorded many times. The chain uses TRBV30 and TRBJ1-1; 7 bases match TRBD1. Trimming cost V 3 bases and J 3 bases; bases outside gene matches: 4. Germline assignment: CDR1 GTSNPN and CDR2 SVGIG (reference sequence). This CDR3 is built from 13 residues. CDR3 DNA: TGTGCCTGGAGCAGGGGGTTGGACACTGAAGCTTTCTTT. This translates into CAWSRGLDTEAFF.

This chain uses TRBV14 with TRBJ2-3; D remains unclear. Germline CDR1 and CDR2: SGHDN and FVKESK. CDR3 length: 12 amino acids. Trimming shortened V by 5 bases and J by 11 bases, and 14 bases separated the two germline ends. The CDR3 DNA reads TGTGCCAGCAGCACCTCCGATAGAGTGCAGTATTTT. This codes for CASSTSDRVQYF.

This clonotype was counted only a few times. The chain's CDR3 is CASSLGWGSNEQFF. The CDR3 coding sequence is TGTGCCAGCAGCTTGGGGTGGGGTAGCAATGAGCAGTTCTTC. The chain uses TRBV5-6 and TRBJ2-1; D unclear. The V and J ends lost 0 bases and 6 bases respectively, with 10 bases between them. Germline V gene lookup returns CDR1 SGHDT and CDR2 YYEEEE. The CDR3 has 14 amino acids.

The gene calls are TRBV20-1 and TRBJ2-5; no reliable D call. V was cut by 6 bases and J by 5 bases, with 19 bases left in between. CDR1 and CDR2 from the germline V gene are DFQATT and SNEGSKA (reference sequence). The CDR3 covers 14 residues. DNA for the CDR3: TGCAGTGCCGTGGACCTAACGACCGGGGAGACCCAGTACTTC. Translation gives CSAVDLTTGETQYF.

A few counts support this clonotype. The chain joins TRBV29-1 to TRBJ2-5; 9 positions agree with TRBD2. Trimming took 2 bases from V and 5 from J; bases not matched to a gene: 0. CDR1 and CDR2 (germline): SQVTM, ANQGSEA. The CDR3 extends over 12 amino acids. CDR3 sequence reads: CSVELAGETQYF. The DNA of the CDR3 is TGCAGCGTTGAACTAGCGGGGGAGACCCAGTACTTC.

In the case of this clonotype: A much larger clone differs by one base, so this may be a read error. This chain joins TRBV2 and TRBJ2-1, with a weak D call TRBD2 (6 bases). The CDR3 has 15 residues. The germline V gene encodes CDR1 SNHLY and CDR2 FYNNEI. The CDR3 is CASSERGLTYNGQFF. The CDR3 DNA follows: TGTGCCAGCAGTGAAAGGGGACTGACCTACAATGGGCAGTTCTTC.

This chain connects TRBV6-1 to TRBJ1-5, with a possible D match to TRBD1 (6 bases). This CDR3 is 14 amino acids long. Germline-derived CDR1 and CDR2 are MNHNS and SASEGT. Trimming left V 7 bases short and J 3 bases short, with 13 bases between. The CDR3, as DNA: TGTGCCAGCAAACAGGGATTGGACAATCAGCCCCAGCATTTT. Amino acid sequence: CASKQGLDNQPQHF.

This clonotype was seen ten or more times. The chain uses TRBV6-1 and TRBJ1-2, with no clear D. The CDR3 covers 14 residues. Germline CDR1 is MNHNS and CDR2 is SASEGT. V lost 10 bases and J 0 bases, leaving 15 bases between the germline ends. DNA for the CDR3: TGTGCCACCGATTGGAGGGAAGCTAACTATGGCTACACCTTC. This encodes CATDWREANYGYTF.

Many counts were recorded for this clonotype. The chain recombines TRBV18 with TRBJ1-5; D not resolved. The CDR3 runs 15 residues. Germline CDR1 and CDR2: KGHSH and LQKENI. Trimming took 4 bases from V and 0 from J, leaving 10 bases between them. In DNA form, the CDR3 reads TGTGCCAGCTCACTCGGACGGTATAGCAATCAGCCCCAGCATTTT. Its protein product is CASSLGRYSNQPQHF.

The sample holds many counts of this clonotype. The rearrangement uses TRBV28 and TRBJ1-1; tentative D call: TRBD1 (6 bases). Trimming left V 2 bases short and J 3 bases short, with 13 bases between. The germline V gene has CDR1 MDHEN and CDR2 SYDVKM. The CDR3 extends over 15 amino acids. DNA of the CDR3: TGTGCCAGCAGTTTACACAGTCCAGGGGACACTGAAGCTTTCTTT. This encodes CASSLHSPGDTEAFF.

The J gene is TRBJ2-2, the V gene TRBV12-3 or TRBV12-4; no reliable D call. This CDR3 is 14 amino acids long. V was trimmed by 3 bases and J by 3 bases, leaving 8 bases between them. This CDR3 is CASSFRRDTGELFF. DNA for the CDR3: TGTGCCAGCAGTTTCCGCCGGGACACCGGGGAGCTGTTTTTT.

V and J are TRBV10-3 and TRBJ2-7; D not certain. V lost 1 base to trimming and J lost 2 bases, with 3 bases between them. Germline V gene data show CDR1 as ENHRY and CDR2 as SYGVKD. This CDR3 comprises 12 residues. CDR3 sequence (DNA): TGTGCCATCAGTGAGTTTGCCTACGAGCAGTACTTC. Translating it yields CAISEFAYEQYF.

This clonotype was seen many times. The chain couples TRBV12-3 or TRBV12-4 to TRBJ1-1; the D is unclear. Trimming cost V 7 bases and J 5 bases, with 14 bases left between them. This CDR3 is 13 amino acids long. CDR3 in DNA: TGTGCCAGCAACTTCGATAGATGGACTGAAGCTTTCTTT. Translation: CASNFDRWTEAFF.

V usage is TRBV7-2 and J usage is TRBJ2-5, with 9 bases identical to TRBD2. This CDR3 comprises 16 residues. V lost 1 base and J lost 13; bases outside the gene matches: 16. Germline V gene sequence: CDR1 SGHTA, CDR2 FQGNSA. The chain's CDR3 is CASSLGGGLAKLHLYF. The CDR3 nucleotides are TGTGCCAGCAGCTTAGGGGGCGGACTAGCGAAACTACATCTGTACTTC.

This clonotype was seen only a few times. This chain uses TRBV29-1 with TRBJ1-6; perhaps TRBD1 as D (5 bases). Germline CDR1 reads SQVTM; CDR2 reads ANQGSEA. The CDR3 totals 14 residues. Trimming stripped 5 bases from V and 10 bases from J, with 18 bases between. The DNA of the CDR3 is TGCAGCGTTAAAACTGGGGCGACGGGATCACCCCTCCACTTT. It yields the protein CSVKTGATGSPLHF. Full variable domain (missing parts from reference TRBV29-1 and TRBJ1-6): SAVISQKPSRDICQRGTSLTIQCQVDSQVTMMFWYRQQPGQSLTLIATANQGSEATYESGFVIDKFPISRPNLTFSTLTVSNMSPEDSSIYLCSVKTGATGSPLHFGNGTRLTVT.

The CDR3 loop is CASSARTGQNTEAFF. Written as DNA, the CDR3 is TGTGCCAGCAGCGCTCGGACAGGGCAAAACACTGAAGCTTTCTTT. This chain uses TRBV9 with TRBJ1-1, with 8 bases aligning to TRBD1. The CDR3 loop spans 15 amino acids. The germline V gene encodes CDR1 SGDLS and CDR2 YYNGEE. The V gene end was trimmed by 3 bases and the J gene end by 2 bases; junction bases not matched to a gene: 6.

This clonotype was observed at least ten times. The gene calls are TRBV18 and TRBJ2-5, with D perhaps matching TRBD1 or TRBD2 (5 bases each). The CDR3 covers 13 residues. V gave up 2 bases and J gave up 3 bases, with 7 bases separating them. From germline, CDR1 is KGHSH and CDR2 LQKENI. The CDR3 is CASSPGTEETQYF. CDR3 nucleotide sequence: TGTGCCAGCTCACCAGGGACGGAAGAGACCCAGTACTTC.

This clonotype was recorded a few times. The chain employs TRBV27 and TRBJ1-3; D is perhaps TRBD1 (6 bases). Trimming shortened V by 5 bases and J by 2 bases, and 13 bases separated the two germline ends. Germline values: CDR1 MNHEY, CDR2 SMNVEV (reference sequence). The CDR3 has 15 amino acids. The CDR3 loop is CASSPQGYPGNTIYF. The DNA for the CDR3 is TGTGCCAGCAGTCCCCAGGGGTACCCTGGAAACACCATATATTTT.